Below, 5 T cell receptor beta chains from the same sample are listed, as sequenced in a study of response to subunit inactivated influenza vaccine. TCRdb analysed the RT-PCR reads with MiXCR anew, one entry per CDR3 protein. Of hundreds of thousands of distinct CDR3 sequences listed, about 25% are singletons. Source: CD4+ T cells sorted from PBMCs, taken around 5 days after vaccination. These receptor sequences come from a man in his fifties who received an inactivated influenza vaccine.

This clonotype was found a few times. The V and J genes are TRBV7-2 and TRBJ2-7, with a tentative D call TRBD2 (7 bases). Trimming stripped 1 base from V and 2 bases from J, with 15 bases between. The CDR3 totals 16 residues. CDR1 and CDR2 (germline): SGHTA, FQGNSA. CDR3 residues: CASSLGGGGLTYEQYF. As DNA, the CDR3 is TGTGCCAGCAGCTTAGGGGGCGGGGGCCTCACCTACGAGCAGTACTTC.

The chain is built from TRBV5-1 and TRBJ1-2; the match to TRBD1 covers 9 bases. CDR1 and CDR2 from the germline V gene are SGHRS and YFSETQ. This CDR3 is built from 12 residues. Unmatched junction bases numbered 1, after V lost 2 bases and J lost 8 bases. This chain's CDR3 is CASSLQGAGYTF. The CDR3 region has the DNA TGCGCCAGCAGCTTACAGGGGGCCGGCTACACCTTC.

V usage is TRBV20-1 and J usage is TRBJ1-4, with D hard to call. CDR3 length: 17 amino acids. V lost 0 bases, J lost 2 bases, and 16 bases lay in between. Looked up from germline, CDR1 is DFQATT and CDR2 is SNEGSKA (reference sequence). The CDR3 reads CSARDGSSGSTNEKLFF. In DNA, the CDR3 is TGCAGTGCTAGAGATGGCTCCTCCGGCTCCACTAATGAAAAACTGTTTTTT.

This clonotype has a handful of counts. The chain uses TRBV7-2 and TRBJ2-6; D gene uncertain. V was trimmed by 0 bases and J by 0 bases, leaving 9 bases between them. The germline V gene encodes CDR1 SGHTA and CDR2 FQGNSA. This CDR3 comprises 17 residues. CDR3 protein: CASSLAGLASGANVLTF. The CDR3 DNA is TGTGCCAGCAGCTTAGCGGGATTGGCCTCTGGGGCCAACGTCCTGACTTTC.

This clonotype was counted only a few times. This rearrangement joins TRBV24-1 to TRBJ2-5; D remains unclear. The germline CDR1 and CDR2 sequences are KGHDR and SFDVKD. V was cut by 3 bases and J by 1 base, with 5 bases left in between. The CDR3 spans 13 residues. The CDR3 sequence: CATSDGFQETQYF. The CDR3 DNA is TGTGCCACCAGTGATGGGTTCCAAGAGACCCAGTACTTC.